Shown below are 22 T cell receptor beta chains from a single sample sequenced in a study of cytomegalovirus exposure and HLA in healthy donors. Amplification used 60 Vbeta primers and 13 Jbeta primers. Only in-frame clones appear in the TCRdb table, and some are missing; sequencing was by immunoSEQ multiplex PCR. The table lists some 140,000 clones, 75% to 85% of them singletons, with 3.1% in the top ten. Source material: PBMCs. These receptors all stem from a female donor in good health and CMV-seronegative.

The chain employs TRBV19 and TRBJ1-2; the D is unclear. Trimming stripped 5 bases from V and 5 bases from J, with 6 bases between. The CDR3 is 11 amino acids. CDR1 is LNHDA and CDR2 is SQIVND in the germline V gene (reference sequence). CDR3 residues: CASSSRYGYTF. The CDR3 bases are TGTGCCAGTAGTTCCCGTTATGGCTACACCTTC.

The V call is TRBV7-6, the J call TRBJ2-3; 7 nucleotides match TRBD1. The CDR3 totals 14 residues. Germline CDR1 is SGHVS and CDR2 is FNYEAQ. The V segment lost 4 bases and the J segment 4 bases; nucleotides outside the gene matches: 5. The CDR3 sequence: CASSSGTEPDTQYF. The CDR3 DNA reads TGTGCCAGCAGCTCCGGGACAGAACCAGATACGCAGTATTTT.

This clone was observed a handful of times. V is TRBV4-1 and J is TRBJ1-1; TRBD1 might be the D (5 bases). Deletions cut 4 bases from V and 2 bases from J, with 14 bases between. This CDR3 is 15 amino acids long. Looked up from germline, CDR1 is MGHRA and CDR2 is YSYEKL. The CDR3 loop is CASSLKNGGNTEAFF. CDR3 DNA: TGCGCCAGCAGCCTAAAAAACGGGGGTAACACTGAAGCTTTCTTT.

Here the CDR3 DNA reads TGTGCCAGCTCACCACGTCCACAGACCGGGGAGCTGTTTTTT. Translated, it gives CASSPRPQTGELFF. The chain links TRBV18 to TRBJ2-2; D is undetermined. The CDR3 length is 14 residues. V was clipped by 1 base and J by 5 bases, with 8 bases between them. Germline V gene data show CDR1 as KGHSH and CDR2 as LQKENI. The whole variable domain, remainder taken from reference TRBV18 and TRBJ2-2, is NAGVMQNPRHLVRRRGQEARLRCSPMKGHSHVYWYRQLPEEGLKFMVYLQKENIIDESGMPKERFSAEFPKEGPSILRIQQVVRGDSAAYFCASSPRPQTGELFFGEGSRLTVL.

The chain joins TRBV19 to TRBJ1-1; TRBD1 agrees at 8 bases. The CDR3 is 16 amino acids. The V gene's germline CDR1 is LNHDA and CDR2 SQIVND (reference sequence). V was pared by 4 bases and J by 5 bases, with 12 bases of the junction left unmatched. The CDR3, as DNA: TGTGCCAGTAGTACTTGGACAGGGCGAGGAGTGACTGAAGCTTTCTTT. This codes for CASSTWTGRGVTEAFF. Together with reference TRBV19 and TRBJ1-1, the CDR3 gives the full variable domain: DGGITQSPKYLFRKEGQNVTLSCEQNLNHDAMYWYRQDPGQGLRLIYYSQIVNDFQKGDIAEGYSVSREKKESFPLTVTSAQKNPTAFYLCASSTWTGRGVTEAFFGQGTRLTVV.

This chain connects TRBV29-1 to TRBJ2-7, with D perhaps TRBD1 (5 bases). Trimming stripped 4 bases from V and 5 bases from J, with 12 bases between. This CDR3 comprises 12 residues. Germline CDR1 and CDR2: SQVTM and ANQGSEA. The CDR3 region is CSVVRTSDEQYF. CDR3 nucleotides: TGCAGCGTTGTTAGGACAAGCGACGAGCAGTACTTC.

V is TRBV27 and J is TRBJ1-2, with 9 bases that match TRBD1. V trimming: 6 bases; J trimming: 4 bases; junction bases outside the gene matches: 6. Germline V CDR1 and CDR2: MNHEY, SMNVEV (reference sequence). CDR3 length: 14 amino acids. The CDR3 nucleotides read TGTGCCAGCAGAAAACCGGGACAGGGCTATGGCTACACCTTC. Encoded protein: CASRKPGQGYGYTF.

The chain carries TRBV6-1 and TRBJ2-7, with 7 bases fitting TRBD2. The J segment lost 0 bases and the V segment lost 8 bases, leaving 7 bases of the junction unmatched. The CDR3 has 14 residues. Germline CDR1 is MNHNS and CDR2 is SASEGT. CDR3 amino acids: CASRYWTSSYEQYF. CDR3 coding DNA: TGTGCCAGCCGCTACTGGACTAGCTCCTACGAGCAGTACTTC.

J is TRBJ1-2 and V is TRBV27; D is perhaps TRBD1 (5 bases). Germline values: CDR1 MNHEY, CDR2 SMNVEV (reference sequence). The CDR3 consists of 13 residues. The V gene lost 6 bases and the J gene lost 4 bases, with 12 bases spanning the gap. The CDR3 nucleotides are TGTGCCAGCAGGACCCCGGGGGTCTATGGCTACACCTTC. Protein sequence: CASRTPGVYGYTF.

The chain carries TRBV5-4 and TRBJ2-4; 7 nucleotides line up with TRBD2. Trimming cost V 0 bases and J 9 bases; bases outside gene matches: 9. The CDR3 totals 15 residues. The germline V gene encodes CDR1 SGHNT and CDR2 YYREEE (reference sequence). CDR3 residues: CASSLGTPGGSIQYF. Here the CDR3 DNA reads TGTGCCAGCAGCTTGGGAACTCCCGGGGGGAGCATTCAGTACTTC.

The rearrangement joins TRBV5-4 to TRBJ2-3, with 15 bases lining up with TRBD2. Germline CDR1 SGHNT, CDR2 YYREEE (reference sequence). Trimming at V came to 9 bases and at J to 0 bases, leaving 14 bases not matched to a gene. CDR3 size: 19 residues. The CDR3 sequence: CATLWTSGGARSSTDTQYF. CDR3 nucleotides: TGTGCCACCCTATGGACTAGCGGGGGGGCCAGATCTAGCACAGATACGCAGTATTTT.

The CDR3 reads CASSLDAGEGEAFF. The DNA of the CDR3 is TGTGCCAGCAGCTTAGACGCAGGGGAGGGTGAAGCTTTCTTT. This chain connects TRBV7-8 to TRBJ1-1; D is possibly TRBD1 (6 bases). The CDR3 totals 14 residues. Germline CDR1 SGHVS, CDR2 FQNEAQ. Between the trimmed V and J ends, which lost 1 base and 7 bases, there was a span of 13 bases.

V is TRBV7-2 and J is TRBJ2-2; maybe TRBD1 (6 bases). V was clipped by 9 bases and J by 4 bases, with 15 bases between them. The CDR3 runs 14 residues. The germline gives CDR1 SGHTA, CDR2 FQGNSA. The CDR3 protein is CASGGVESTGELFF. The CDR3 DNA reads TGTGCCAGTGGGGGCGTTGAAAGCACCGGGGAGCTGTTTTTT. The full variable domain, completed using reference TRBV7-2 and TRBJ2-2, is GAGVSQSPSNKVTEKGKDVELRCDPISGHTALYWYRQSLGQGLEFLIYFQGNSAPDKSGLPSDRFSAERTGGSVSTLTIQRTQQEDSAVYLCASGGVESTGELFFGEGSRLTVL.

This clone was counted only a few times. Relative to the germline gene, one junction end is altered; a read error may explain this. This chain links TRBV10-3 with TRBJ1-1; 7 bases align to TRBD1. Germline CDR1 and CDR2: ENHRY and SYGVKD. This CDR3 is built from 14 residues. CDR3 DNA: TGTGCCCTCAGGCGAGGGGGCGAGGCGGGAGAAGCTTTCTTT. Amino acids: CALRRGGEAGEAFF.

The chain joins TRBV18 to TRBJ2-3, with D hard to call. Germline V gene sequence: CDR1 KGHSH, CDR2 LQKENI. The CDR3 runs to 14 residues. Trimming cost V 3 bases and J 4 bases, with 11 bases left between them. The CDR3 DNA is TGTGCCAGCTCACCTAGAAGTATTCCAGATACGCAGTATTTT. Its translation is CASSPRSIPDTQYF.

The CDR3 region has the DNA TGTGCCAGCAAGGCAGGGTGGGAGACCCAGTACTTC. It codes for CASKAGWETQYF. The V and J genes are TRBV2 and TRBJ2-5; the D gene is possibly TRBD1 (5 bases). This CDR3 contains 12 residues. The germline V and J ends were trimmed by 7 bases and 5 bases, with 11 bases remaining between them. CDR1 and CDR2 (germline): SNHLY, FYNNEI.

This clone showed up just once. This chain uses TRBV1 with TRBJ2-1; TRBD1 was called by the table and not checked on the DNA. TRBV1 is annotated as a pseudogene. This CDR3 is 16 amino acids long. The CDR3 region has the DNA TGCACCAGCAGCCAAGATTTTCAGGATTTTTACAATGAGCAGTTCTTC. Encoded protein: CTSSQDFQDFYNEQFF.

The chain links TRBV7-2 to TRBJ1-6; D is uncertain. CDR1 is SGHTA and CDR2 is FQGNSA in the germline V gene. Trimming shortened V by 1 base and J by 0 bases, and 10 bases separated the two germline ends. The CDR3 is made up of 17 amino acids. Written as DNA, the CDR3 is TGTGCCAGCAGCTTAGTGAGTCAGGTCTCCTATAATTCACCCCTCCACTTT. It encodes CASSLVSQVSYNSPLHF.

The chain joins TRBV9 to TRBJ2-1, with D perhaps matching TRBD1 (6 bases). Germline V lookup: CDR1 SGDLS, CDR2 YYNGEE. This CDR3 spans 14 amino acids. V lost 4 bases and J 8 bases, leaving 16 bases between the germline ends. The chain's CDR3 is CASSSLGNRDEQFF. CDR3 coding DNA: TGTGCCAGCAGCTCCCTGGGCAACAGGGATGAGCAGTTCTTC.

V usage is TRBV2 and J usage is TRBJ1-3; TRBD1 matches at 8 bases. J gave up 4 bases and V 6 bases, and 8 bases lay outside the gene matches. The CDR3 sequence is 15 residues long. Germline CDR1 reads SNHLY; CDR2 reads FYNNEI. The CDR3 DNA is TGTGCCAGCAGCCGACAGGGGTTGGAAGGAAACACCATATATTTT. This translates into CASSRQGLEGNTIYF.

This clone was seen only once. The chain uses TRBV14 and TRBJ1-5; no reliable D call. The V gene lost 1 base and the J gene lost 9 bases, with 10 bases spanning the gap. The CDR3 is made up of 13 amino acids. CDR1 is SGHDN, CDR2 FVKESK, per germline. CDR3 DNA sequence: TGTGCCAGCAGCCAAGGAGAGGGCGGGCCCCAGCATTTT. Its protein product is CASSQGEGGPQHF.

This clone was recorded only once. The chain combines TRBV10-3 with TRBJ1-2, with D perhaps TRBD1 (6 bases). The CDR3 loop spans 14 amino acids. V was clipped by 2 bases and J by 6 bases, with 13 bases between them. Germline V gene data show CDR1 as ENHRY and CDR2 as SYGVKD. The CDR3 reads CAISERGRDDGYTF. The CDR3 DNA is TGTGCCATCAGTGAGAGGGGGAGGGACGATGGCTACACCTTC.